This entry describes one T cell receptor (beta chain). The antigen is unknown. Each subset's genomic DNA was split evenly across several immunoSEQ plates. In the source study's methods: Owing to the provision of junction-only sequences devoid of quality scores by immunoSEQ, filtering differed. Sequencing was performed with immunoSEQ multiplex PCR; in TCRdb, only in-frame clones are kept and a portion is missing. The DNA gave D and trimming, while V, J and clone size come from that table. The sample has roughly 450,000 clones, 79% seen once. Only Caucasian adults living in Nashville, Tennessee served as donors. V was cut by 0 bases and J by 0 bases, with 7 bases left in between. Germline CDR1 is SGHAT and CDR2 is FQNNGV. The CDR3 is made up of 15 amino acids. This sample was included in a study of shared clonotypes between healthy human individuals. Findings of the study overall: Clonotype sharing among donors likely depends on sequencing depth.

The J gene is TRBJ2-3, the V gene TRBV11-2; D gene uncertain. The TCR originated in a woman between 40 and 50 years old in good health. Some clones in this sample may be carry-over from other donors' samples. The sequenced material came from PBMCs. The CDR3 is CASSLDGESTDTQYF. The CDR3 DNA follows: TGTGCCAGCAGCTTAGATGGAGAAAGCACAGATACGCAGTATTTT.